This T cell receptor beta chain originates from a study of T cells after yellow fever vaccination. Across the study: Fractions low in cell number were prepared with SMART-Seq v4 Ultra Low Input. Overall study results and limits: Highly abundant clonotypes carried over from the bulk population could end up in FACS-sorted repertoires as contaminants. Post-booster repertoires contained most primary-vaccination clones again (approximately 97% CD4, 85% to 90% CD8).

The authors made TCR cDNA by 5'RACE template switching, adding a universal primer site and UMIs. TCRdb processed the 5' RACE reads anew with MiXCR; each CDR3 protein has one entry. The data show 300,000 to 400,000 distinct CDR3 sequences, over 5% seen once. From germline, CDR1 is DFQATT and CDR2 SNEGSKA (reference sequence). The CDR3 is made up of 16 amino acids. With respect to this clonotype: Its cognate antigen is unknown. At one of its ends the junction is not consistent with the germline gene, which may arise from a read error.

This material consisted of PBMCs, taken 5 days after the yellow fever booster vaccination. The rearrangement uses TRBV20-1 and TRBJ2-4; TRBD2 aligns across 12 bases. This clonotype was sampled from a man in his thirties or forties who received the YFV17D yellow fever vaccine. The CDR3 region is CCASQLLAGGSYIQYF. The CDR3, as DNA: TGCTGTGCTAGTCAACTACTAGCGGGAGGATCTTACATTCAGTACTTC.